Following are 29 T cell receptor beta chains from one sample sequenced in a study of T cells in Graves' hyperthyroidism and ophthalmopathy (dated by TCRdb to between 2018 and 2021). Library prep was done by multiplex PCR. The instrument given in TCRdb is Illumina HiSeq 2000. TCR beta CDR3 regions were amplified from RNA transcripts. For the first round of RT-PCR on the TCR CDR3, the HTBI primer set was used together with the Qiagen OneStep RT-PCR kit. TCRdb applied fastp at Q25 and MiXCR to the public reads, then kept only in-frame beta chains. Duplicate CDR3 protein sequences are folded into a single record with the most common DNA and genes. Across this sample there are a few hundred thousand distinct CDR3 sequences, with around 18% seen only once. The ten largest account for about 16% of the sample. Sequencing input: blood. These TCRs come from a middle-aged woman with Graves' ophthalmopathy.

V and J are TRBV28 and TRBJ1-5; D call uncertain. CDR1 and CDR2 (germline): MDHEN, SYDVKM. This CDR3 has 13 amino acids. Trimming removed 6 bases from V and 7 bases from J, with 13 bases in between. The CDR3 sequence: CASSLGPWQPQHF. The CDR3, as DNA: TGTGCCAGCAGCCTCGGACCCTGGCAGCCCCAGCATTTT.

This clonotype was counted ten times or more. The chain couples TRBV9 to TRBJ2-7; TRBD1 matches 7 bases. The germline V gene has CDR1 SGDLS and CDR2 YYNGEE. Trimming took 6 bases from V and 2 from J; bases not matched to a gene: 5. This CDR3 contains 13 residues. The CDR3 region is CASKRQGAYEQYF. In DNA, the CDR3 is TGTGCCAGCAAAAGACAGGGTGCCTACGAGCAGTACTTC.

The V call is TRBV7-9, the J call TRBJ2-5, with 8 bases identical to TRBD2. The CDR3 spans 16 residues. The V gene end was trimmed by 5 bases and the J gene end by 5 bases; junction bases not matched to a gene: 13. Per the germline V gene, CDR1 is SEHNR and CDR2 is FQNEAQ (reference sequence). The CDR3 sequence: CASSRPGLAGRETQYF. Here the CDR3 DNA reads TGTGCCAGCAGCCGACCTGGGTTAGCGGGACGTGAGACCCAGTACTTC.

This chain links TRBV28 with TRBJ1-2; D gene ambiguous. V gave up 2 bases and J gave up 8 bases, with 18 bases separating them. The length of the CDR3 is 15 residues. Per germline, CDR1 MDHEN and CDR2 SYDVKM. The CDR3 DNA sequence: TGTGCCAGCAGTTTAAGGGCAGCTTTCTCTTCGGGCTACACCTTC. This sequence encodes CASSLRAAFSSGYTF.

This clonotype was found many times. The CDR3: CASSLNPRAEAFF. The DNA of the CDR3 is TGTGCCAGCAGTTTAAATCCCCGGGCTGAAGCTTTCTTT. V is TRBV28 and J is TRBJ1-1, with D uncertain. Germline V gene lookup returns CDR1 MDHEN and CDR2 SYDVKM. With 2 bases removed from V and 6 bases from J, the gap between germline ends came to 10 bases. This CDR3 is 13 amino acids long.

Of note for this clonotype: The junction departs from the called germline gene at one end, perhaps through a read error. The chain links TRBV7-2 to TRBJ2-7; D not certain. Germline-derived CDR1 and CDR2 are SGHTA and FQGNSA. CDR3 length: 8 amino acids. The CDR3: CASSSPPF. DNA for the CDR3: TGTGCCAGCAGTTCACCTCCGTTC.

This clonotype was detected many times. This sequence joins TRBV4-2 and TRBJ2-7, with 9 bases fitting TRBD2. The CDR3 contains 14 residues. V dropped 8 bases and J dropped 3; count of bases not matched to a gene: 8. CDR1 and CDR2 from the germline V gene are LGHNA and YNFKEQ. CDR3 nucleotide sequence: TGTGCCAGCGCACCGACTAGCGGATTCTACGAGCAGTACTTC. This codes for CASAPTSGFYEQYF.

In this sample, this clonotype turned up many times. The V and J genes are TRBV28 and TRBJ2-7; TRBD2 is a possible D gene (5 bases). The CDR3 extends over 16 amino acids. Germline V lookup: CDR1 MDHEN, CDR2 SYDVKM. Trimming pared 3 bases from V and 0 bases from J, leaving 15 bases between. The CDR3 region is CASSFRLRGSSYEQYF. The DNA for the CDR3 is TGTGCCAGCAGTTTTAGGCTTAGAGGGAGCTCCTACGAGCAGTACTTC.

This clonotype was recorded at least ten times. V usage is TRBV20-1 and J usage is TRBJ1-2; D gene ambiguous. Looked up from germline, CDR1 is DFQATT and CDR2 is SNEGSKA (reference sequence). This CDR3 has 16 residues. The ends were cut back, 5 bases at V and 3 bases at J, with 22 bases in the middle. DNA of the CDR3: TGCAGTGCTGATCCCCCCGTGACAAGGCCTTACTATGGCTACACCTTC. This translates into CSADPPVTRPYYGYTF.

This clonotype was recorded at least ten times. The rearrangement links TRBV28 to TRBJ1-1, with D uncertain. The germline CDR1 and CDR2 sequences are MDHEN and SYDVKM. V lost 6 bases, J lost 1 base, and 21 bases lay in between. The CDR3 runs to 17 residues. The CDR3, as DNA: TGTGCCAGCAGCTACCTCATAGAGGGCATGGGGAACACTGAAGCTTTCTTT. Amino acids: CASSYLIEGMGNTEAFF.

This clonotype has ten or more counts. The J gene is TRBJ2-2, the V gene TRBV19; TRBD2 might be the D (7 bases). The V gene lost 5 bases and the J gene lost 6 bases, with 13 bases spanning the gap. The germline V gene has CDR1 LNHDA and CDR2 SQIVND (reference sequence). This CDR3 is built from 14 residues. CDR3 region: CASSPLGGPGELFF. The CDR3 coding sequence is TGTGCCAGTAGTCCCCTCGGGGGGCCCGGGGAGCTGTTTTTT.

This chain joins TRBV18 and TRBJ2-5; D is ambiguous. Germline V CDR1 and CDR2: KGHSH, LQKENI. This CDR3 spans 16 amino acids. V shed 2 bases and J shed 2 bases, with 15 bases lying between them. The DNA of the CDR3 is TGTGCCAGCTCACCAAGACCAATTCGGCGACAAGAGACCCAGTACTTC. Amino acids: CASSPRPIRRQETQYF.

Ten or more counts support this clonotype. The chain joins TRBV11-2 to TRBJ1-5, with D maybe TRBD1 (5 bases). The germline V gene has CDR1 SGHAT and CDR2 FQNNGV. CDR3 length: 14 amino acids. V was trimmed by 1 base and J by 5 bases, leaving 9 bases between them. The CDR3 DNA sequence: TGTGCCAGCAGCTTAGCAGGGTTGTATCAGCCCCAGCATTTT. Translated, it gives CASSLAGLYQPQHF.

The chain links TRBV29-1 to TRBJ2-7, with 7 bases aligning to TRBD1. This CDR3 is built from 13 residues. In germline, CDR1 is SQVTM, CDR2 ANQGSEA. After removal of 6 bases from V and 2 bases from J, the junction contained 7 bases not matched to a gene. CDR3 residues: CSVVTGLAYEQYF. CDR3 in DNA: TGCAGCGTGGTGACAGGGCTAGCCTACGAGCAGTACTTC.

J is TRBJ1-2 and V is TRBV27; 8 nucleotides line up with TRBD1. V was pared by 5 bases and J by 7 bases, with 9 bases of the junction left unmatched. The germline CDR1 and CDR2 sequences are MNHEY and SMNVEV (reference sequence). CDR3 length equals 14 residues. The CDR3 region has the DNA TGTGCCAGCAGTGCCGACAGGGGTCATAGTGGCTACACCTTC. Its protein product is CASSADRGHSGYTF.

This clonotype has at least ten counts. CDR3 DNA: TGTGCCAGCAGCCAAGACCCGACAGGGATGGGAGAGACCCAGTACTTC. This encodes CASSQDPTGMGETQYF. The chain carries TRBV12-3 or TRBV12-4 and TRBJ2-5, with TRBD1 matching 7 bases. Trimming removed 6 bases from V and 4 bases from J; junction bases left unmatched: 14. The CDR3 loop spans 16 amino acids.

This clonotype has ten or more counts. The chain joins TRBV29-1 to TRBJ2-7, with TRBD2 identical over 8 bases. The CDR3 runs to 13 residues. The germline CDR1 and CDR2 sequences are SQVTM and ANQGSEA. V shed 5 bases and J 3 bases; nucleotides not matched to a gene: 6. CDR3 amino acids: CSVLAGGYYEQYF. In nucleotides, the CDR3 is TGCAGCGTTCTGGCGGGAGGTTACTACGAGCAGTACTTC.

This clonotype occurred many times. The chain couples TRBV19 to TRBJ2-1; a weak D match, TRBD2 (5 bases). V was clipped by 1 base and J by 8 bases, with 15 bases between them. Germline V gives CDR1 LNHDA, CDR2 SQIVND (reference sequence). The CDR3 contains 15 residues. The CDR3: CASSIVGGILDEQFF. CDR3 coding DNA: TGTGCCAGTAGTATAGTCGGAGGAATTCTAGATGAGCAGTTCTTC.

This clonotype was recorded at least ten times. V and J are TRBV5-5 and TRBJ1-5; weak D call: TRBD1 (5 bases). The germline V gene has CDR1 SGHKS and CDR2 YYEKEE (reference sequence). The CDR3 is made up of 15 amino acids. Trimming left V 4 bases short and J 5 bases short, with 16 bases between. The CDR3 DNA sequence: TGTGCCAGCAGCGGCGAGGGGACGCAGTATCAGCCCCAGCATTTT. As protein: CASSGEGTQYQPQHF.

This clonotype was recorded many times. The V gene is TRBV20-1, the J gene TRBJ1-5, with a weak D call TRBD1 (5 bases). V dropped 1 base and J dropped 4 bases, with 14 bases sitting between them. Germline values: CDR1 DFQATT, CDR2 SNEGSKA (reference sequence). The CDR3 is 15 residues long. The CDR3 spells CSARGDQGINQPQHF. CDR3 in DNA: TGCAGTGCTAGAGGAGATCAGGGTATTAATCAGCCCCAGCATTTT.

In the case of this clonotype: A clone one base away is much larger, so this may be a read error. The chain couples TRBV6-1 to TRBJ1-2, with D tentatively TRBD1 (6 bases). The V gene lost 11 bases and the J gene lost 5 bases, with 24 bases spanning the gap. Germline V gene sequence: CDR1 MNHNS, CDR2 SASEGT. There are 15 residues in the CDR3. In DNA form, the CDR3 reads TGTGCCGGCCACGCGGAATGGGGGGCTAGGTATGGCTACACCTTC. Amino acid sequence: CAGHAEWGARYGYTF.

This clonotype was seen ten or more times. CDR3 protein: CASSSAVQGAMNTEAFF. CDR3 nucleotides: TGTGCCAGCAGCTCGGCCGTACAGGGGGCGATGAACACTGAAGCTTTCTTT. The chain links TRBV6-2 or TRBV6-3 to TRBJ1-1, with 9 bases lining up with TRBD1. The V segment lost 6 bases and the J segment 0 bases; nucleotides outside the gene matches: 11. The CDR3 contains 17 residues. The germline V gene encodes CDR1 MNHEY and CDR2 SVGEGT.

This clonotype has ten or more counts. The chain carries TRBV4-1 and TRBJ1-2; D is unresolved. Trimming left V 4 bases short and J 6 bases short, with 18 bases between. Germline values: CDR1 MGHRA, CDR2 YSYEKL. There are 15 residues in the CDR3. In nucleotides, the CDR3 is TGCGCCAGCAGCCTATCTTCTTACGGCGCAGATGGCTACACCTTC. This gives the protein CASSLSSYGADGYTF.

This clonotype was seen ten or more times. The chain uses TRBV5-1 and TRBJ1-1, with D maybe TRBD1 (5 bases). CDR3 size: 18 residues. CDR1 and CDR2 (germline): SGHRS, YFSETQ. Between the trimmed V and J ends, which lost 0 bases and 0 bases, there was a span of 18 bases. The CDR3 loop reads CASSLAGAGSSMNTEAFF. The CDR3 DNA is TGCGCCAGCAGCTTGGCCGGGGCAGGGAGCTCGATGAACACTGAAGCTTTCTTT.

Ten or more counts support this clonotype. The chain employs TRBV6-2 or TRBV6-3 and TRBJ2-2, with TRBD1 matching 10 bases. Germline trimming cut 5 bases from V and 7 bases from J; bases unmatched to any gene: 7. The CDR3 totals 15 residues. The germline CDR1 and CDR2 sequences are MNHEY and SVGEGT. CDR3 DNA sequence: TGTGCCAGCAGTGCCGGGACAGGGGAAGTCGGGGAGCTGTTTTTT. It is translated as CASSAGTGEVGELFF.

This clonotype showed up many times. The chain joins TRBV2 to TRBJ1-1, with D possibly matching TRBD1 (5 bases). V gave up 1 base and J gave up 0 bases, with 9 bases separating them. This CDR3 comprises 15 residues. From germline, CDR1 is SNHLY and CDR2 FYNNEI. The CDR3 DNA follows: TGTGCCAGCAGTGAAGGGACATTCATGAACACTGAAGCTTTCTTT. As protein: CASSEGTFMNTEAFF.

The CDR3 region has the DNA TGTGCCTGGAGTGCAGGGTTGCAGGACTATGGCTACACCTTC. Encoded protein: CAWSAGLQDYGYTF. The rearrangement links TRBV30 to TRBJ1-2, with D possibly being TRBD1 (5 bases). This CDR3 is built from 14 residues. From germline, CDR1 is GTSNPN and CDR2 SVGIG (reference sequence). V was pared by 1 base and J by 3 bases, with 12 bases between.

This clonotype was recorded at least ten times. V and J are TRBV6-1 and TRBJ1-1; D remains unclear. The CDR3 is made up of 14 amino acids. Germline-derived CDR1 and CDR2 are MNHNS and SASEGT. V lost 3 bases to trimming and J lost 0 bases, with 8 bases between them. The CDR3 DNA sequence: TGTGCCAGCAGTGAGAGGCTTTTGAACACTGAAGCTTTCTTT. Its protein is CASSERLLNTEAFF.

This clonotype was detected many times. This chain links TRBV6-5 with TRBJ1-1; 8 bases are shared with TRBD1. Germline CDR1 reads MNHEY; CDR2 reads SVGAGI. CDR3 size: 16 residues. V trimming: 2 bases; J trimming: 6 bases; junction bases outside the gene matches: 11. The CDR3 loop reads CASSYTGTGGGAEAFF. In nucleotides, the CDR3 is TGTGCCAGCAGTTACACCGGGACAGGCGGGGGAGCTGAAGCTTTCTTT.